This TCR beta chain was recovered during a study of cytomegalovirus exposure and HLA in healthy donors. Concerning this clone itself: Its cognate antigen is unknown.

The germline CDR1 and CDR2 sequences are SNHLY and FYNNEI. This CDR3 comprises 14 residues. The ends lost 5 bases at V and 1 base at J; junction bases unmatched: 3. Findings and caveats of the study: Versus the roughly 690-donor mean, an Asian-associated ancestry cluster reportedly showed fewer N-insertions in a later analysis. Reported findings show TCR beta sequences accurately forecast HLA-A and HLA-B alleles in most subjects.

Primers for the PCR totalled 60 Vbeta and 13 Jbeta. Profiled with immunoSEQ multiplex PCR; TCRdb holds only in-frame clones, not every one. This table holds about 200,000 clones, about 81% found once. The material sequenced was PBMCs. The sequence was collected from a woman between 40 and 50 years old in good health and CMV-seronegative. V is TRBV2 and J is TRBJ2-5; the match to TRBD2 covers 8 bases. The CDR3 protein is CASSKGLVQETQYF. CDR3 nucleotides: TGTGCCAGCAGTAAGGGACTAGTCCAAGAGACCCAGTACTTC. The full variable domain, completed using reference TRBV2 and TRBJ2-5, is EPEVTQTPSHQVTQMGQEVILRCVPISNHLYFYWYRQILGQKVEFLVSFYNNEISEKSEIFDDQFSVERPDGSNFTLKIRSTKLEDSAMYFCASSKGLVQETQYFGPGTRLLVL.